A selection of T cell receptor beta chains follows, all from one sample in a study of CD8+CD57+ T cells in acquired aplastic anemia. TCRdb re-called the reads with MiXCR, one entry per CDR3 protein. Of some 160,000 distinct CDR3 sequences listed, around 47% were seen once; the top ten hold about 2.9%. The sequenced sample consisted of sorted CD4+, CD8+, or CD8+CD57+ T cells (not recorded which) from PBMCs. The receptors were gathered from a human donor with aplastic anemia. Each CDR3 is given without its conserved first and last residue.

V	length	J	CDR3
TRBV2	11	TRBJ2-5	ASTVSLPETQY
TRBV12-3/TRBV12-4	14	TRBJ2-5	ASSLATPTYQETQY
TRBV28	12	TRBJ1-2	ASSASGQGYGYT
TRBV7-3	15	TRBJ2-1	ASSLRDRSPSYNEQF
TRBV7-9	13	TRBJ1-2	ASSLVAAGHYGYT
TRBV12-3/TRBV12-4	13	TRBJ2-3	ASSLAGGTTDTQY
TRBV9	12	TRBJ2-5	ASSLGDYQETQY
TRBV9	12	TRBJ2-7	ASSVGLADYEQY
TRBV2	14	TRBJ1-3	ASSEGRLCSGNTIY
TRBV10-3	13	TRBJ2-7	ASSERDSPSYEQY
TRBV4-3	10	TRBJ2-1	ASSQDSRGQF
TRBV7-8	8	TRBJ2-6	ASRGPGVT
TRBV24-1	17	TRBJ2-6	ATSEERTSGSSGANVLT
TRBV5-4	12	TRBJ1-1	ASSLGGANTEAF
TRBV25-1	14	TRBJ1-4	ASSEWDLGNNEKLF
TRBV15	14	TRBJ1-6	ATSSGWTDLNSPLH
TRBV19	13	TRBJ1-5	ASSIGGVGNQPQH
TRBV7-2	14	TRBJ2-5	ASSQGGGGVGETQY
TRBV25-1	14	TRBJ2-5	ASSEGGAGGVETQY
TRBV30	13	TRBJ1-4	AWSPGQATNEKLF
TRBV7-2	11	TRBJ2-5	ASSPRLAETQY
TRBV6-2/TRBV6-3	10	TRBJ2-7	ASSPLGYEQY
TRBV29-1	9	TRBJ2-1	SVEEYGEQF
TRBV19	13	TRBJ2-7	ASRTLQGPSYEQY
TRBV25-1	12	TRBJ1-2	ASIVGRQPYGYT
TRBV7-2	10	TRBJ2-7	ASSEGRVEQY
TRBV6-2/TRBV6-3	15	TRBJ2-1	ASSYSSWGLSYNEQF
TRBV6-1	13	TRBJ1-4	ASSENRGRFEKLF
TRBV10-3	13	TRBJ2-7	AISAAGTGGSEQY
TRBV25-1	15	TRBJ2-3	ASSEDGRGPSEDTQY
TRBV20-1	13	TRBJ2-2	SARRGGADTGELF
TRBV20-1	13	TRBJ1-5	SARDVTGGNQPQH
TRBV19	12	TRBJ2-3	ASSMDRGLDTQY
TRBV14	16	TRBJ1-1	ASSHRTGTRGLNTEAF
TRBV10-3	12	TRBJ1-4	AIRDTGDGEKLF
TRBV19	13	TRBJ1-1	ASRRSQERNTEAF
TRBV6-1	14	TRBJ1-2	ASRGQGPLPNYGYT
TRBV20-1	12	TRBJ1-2	SARDTGKDFPYT
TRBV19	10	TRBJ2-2	ASSIIVGELF
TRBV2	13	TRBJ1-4	ASSEARTGKEKLF
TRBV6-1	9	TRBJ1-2	ASSNGWGYT
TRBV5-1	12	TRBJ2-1	ASSLMGGVNEQF
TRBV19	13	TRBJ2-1	ASRLGVRSYNEQF
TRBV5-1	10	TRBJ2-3	ASRTSTDTQY
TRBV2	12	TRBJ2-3	ASLGDGNTDTQY